This is a list of T cell receptor beta chains from one sample in a study of CD8+CD57+ T cells in acquired aplastic anemia. MiXCR, applied by TCRdb to the reads, yields one record per CDR3 protein. The sample lists about 180,000 distinct CDR3 sequences, 40% to 55% occurring once. Input material: sorted CD4+, CD8+, or CD8+CD57+ T cells (not recorded which) from PBMCs. These receptors all come from a human donor in good health. Each CDR3 is given without its conserved first and last residue. Fields, in order: V gene, J gene, CDR3 protein.

TRBV7-2,TRBJ1-1,ASSLGVYTEAF
TRBV5-8,TRBJ2-1,ASSQGGSGGHNEQF
TRBV15,TRBJ2-1,ATSKRLEEQF
TRBV7-9,TRBJ1-2,ASSLGQEINYGYT
TRBV2,TRBJ2-5,ASKEGFETQY
TRBV14,TRBJ2-3,ASSQDRGPDTQY
TRBV11-1,TRBJ2-3,ASRIGDRRTDTQY
TRBV29-1,TRBJ2-7,SVGTSGNYEQY
TRBV9,TRBJ2-4,ASSAWTSGRRNVQY
TRBV7-8,TRBJ1-4,ASSLALRTANEKLF
TRBV20-1,TRBJ2-5,SARQSGGRETQY
TRBV10-1,TRBJ2-7,ASGRERDYEQY
TRBV15,TRBJ1-1,ATSSKTTGNTEAF
TRBV7-3,TRBJ1-2,ASSLGVGNYGYT
TRBV15,NA,ATSSRRNSEGYEQY
TRBV6-2/TRBV6-3,TRBJ2-1,ASSTGLSSYNEQF
TRBV11-1,TRBJ2-1,ASSLEAGDGPPYDEQF
TRBV5-4,TRBJ2-3,ASTGQRTDTQY
TRBV15,TRBJ2-5,ATSIPNSGLGTQY
TRBV20-1,TRBJ2-1,SARSSEVWF
TRBV20-1,TRBJ2-7,SATEVGPYEQY
TRBV29-1,TRBJ1-2,SVRTGDNGYT
TRBV27,TRBJ1-4,ASSLSSWTDEKLF
TRBV6-2/TRBV6-3,TRBJ1-2,ASSSAHSSYGYT
TRBV7-8,TRBJ1-2,ASSLRTGREYGYT
TRBV20-1,TRBJ2-3,SARRGRTTSTDTQY
TRBV24-1,TRBJ2-7,ATSDAQPYEQY